Listed below are T cell receptor beta chains from one sample, sequenced in a study of T cell responses to AZD1222 COVID-19 vaccine. Generated by immunoSEQ multiplex PCR, the TCRdb table keeps only in-frame clones and is missing some. The table lists about 120,000 clones, around 91% of them singletons. The source material was peripheral blood, sampled 28 days after the second AZD1222 dose. Every receptor here comes from an adult who received the AZD1222 COVID-19 vaccine. The CDR3 runs from the conserved cysteine through the conserved F or W. The D gene is left open where the match is weak. A clone size is listed for some rows: how often the clone was seen (once, few, many), or a class if it is expanded.

V gene	clone size	J gene	CDR3 length	D gene	CDR3 DNA	CDR3 protein
TRBV15	NA	TRBJ2-7	14	TRBD2	TGTGCCACCAGCAGCAGACTAGCGACCTACGAGCAGTACTTC	CATSSRLATYEQYF
TRBV10-3	NA	TRBJ2-5	13	NA	TGTGCCACCGCACCCCGGGAGATAGAGACCCAGTACTTC	CATAPREIETQYF
TRBV28	once	TRBJ2-3	13	TRBD2	TGTGCCAGCAGTTTTAGCGGGAGTAGTACGCAGTATTTT	CASSFSGSSTQYF
TRBV6-1	NA	TRBJ1-2	14	NA	TGTGCCAGCAGTGAAGGGGCTGGGGACTATGGCTACACCTTC	CASSEGAGDYGYTF
TRBV7-9	NA	TRBJ2-1	14	NA	TGTGCCAGCAGCCCAAGCGGCAACTACAATGAGCAGTTCTTC	CASSPSGNYNEQFF
TRBV29-1	NA	TRBJ1-5	12	NA	TGCAGCGTTGAGCGGGGAAATCAGCCCCAGCATTTT	CSVERGNQPQHF
TRBV6-2/TRBV6-3	once	TRBJ2-7	17	TRBD2	TGTGCCAGCAGTTACCTTTGGGGACTAGCGGGAGAACACGAGCAGTACTTC	CASSYLWGLAGEHEQYF
TRBV27	NA	TRBJ2-2	13	NA	TGTGCCAGCAGTTTTTCGGCCCTCGGGGAGCTGTTTTTT	CASSFSALGELFF
TRBV5-1	once	TRBJ2-1	16	NA	TGCGCCAGCAGCTTGGCCAGTACAAGATGGAGCAATGAGCAGTTCTTC	CASSLASTRWSNEQFF
TRBV6-4	NA	TRBJ2-5	14	NA	TGTGCCGACCCCGGGTTCGACTCGCAAGAGACCCAGTACTTC	CADPGFDSQETQYF
TRBV6-5	NA	TRBJ1-4	16	NA	TGTGCCAGCAGTTCACCGACAGCCACAACTAATGAAAAACTGTTTTTT	CASSSPTATTNEKLFF
TRBV27	NA	TRBJ1-6	15	NA	TGTGCCAGCAGTATTTGGGGGACCTATAATTCACCCCTCCACTTT	CASSIWGTYNSPLHF
TRBV7-9	NA	TRBJ2-1	14	TRBD2	TGTGCCAGCAGACCTCCGGGACTAGCCAATGAGCAGTTCTTC	CASRPPGLANEQFF
TRBV11-3	NA	TRBJ2-1	14	NA	TGTGCCAGCAGCCGACAGGGACTAGACAATGAGCAGTTCTTC	CASSRQGLDNEQFF
TRBV2	NA	TRBJ2-1	13	TRBD2	TGTGCCAGCAAGCGGGAGAGCTGGAATGAGCAGTTCTTC	CASKRESWNEQFF
TRBV18	few	TRBJ2-3	13	TRBD1	TGTGCCAGCTCAGGGGACAGGACAGATACGCAGTATTTT	CASSGDRTDTQYF
TRBV29-1	NA	TRBJ2-3	11	NA	TGCAGCTTGTCCCGGCAAGATACGCAGTATTTT	CSLSRQDTQYF
TRBV28	NA	TRBJ1-2	18	TRBD1	TGTGCCAGCAGTTTGAGGCGGACAGGGGTCCCTCCTAACTATGGCTACACCTTC	CASSLRRTGVPPNYGYTF
TRBV5-6	NA	TRBJ1-3	14	NA	TGTGCCAGCAGCTCCGCAGGCTCTGGAAACACCATATATTTT	CASSSAGSGNTIYF
TRBV27	NA	TRBJ1-1	15	NA	TGTGCCAGCAGTTTTCCCCCTCCCGGCCATTTCGAAGCTTTCTTT	CASSFPPPGHFEAFF
TRBV5-1	NA	TRBJ2-7	14	TRBD1	TGCGCCAGCAGCTTAGGACAGGGCTCCTACGAGCAGTACTTC	CASSLGQGSYEQYF
TRBV28	NA	TRBJ1-5	16	NA	TGTGCCAGCAGTTCGGGCTTGAGGGACAGCAATCAGCCCCAGCATTTT	CASSSGLRDSNQPQHF
TRBV7-2	NA	TRBJ2-3	13	NA	TGTGCCAGCAGCTTAATATCCGCAGATACGCAGTATTTT	CASSLISADTQYF
TRBV15	NA	TRBJ2-5	15	NA	TGTGCCACCAGCAGAGATCAGGGAGGAGCGGAGACCCAGTACTTC	CATSRDQGGAETQYF
TRBV29-1	NA	TRBJ1-2	12	NA	TGCAGCGTTGTCGCGAGTAGCTATGGCTACACCTTC	CSVVASSYGYTF
TRBV4-2	few	TRBJ2-7	14	NA	TGTGCCAGCAGCCCCCCCGGACAGTTCTACGAGCAGTACTTC	CASSPPGQFYEQYF
TRBV6-2/TRBV6-3	NA	TRBJ1-2	15	TRBD1	TGTGCCAGCAGTTACGGGCAGGGGGCATTCTATGGCTACACCTTC	CASSYGQGAFYGYTF
TRBV3-1/TRBV3-2	few	TRBJ2-5	14	NA	TGTGCCAGCAGCCAAGGGGCAGGCTCAGAGACCCAGTACTTC	CASSQGAGSETQYF
TRBV28	NA	TRBJ2-7	14	NA	TGTGCCAGCAGTTTAAGTCAGGGAGGCGACGAGCAGTACTTC	CASSLSQGGDEQYF
TRBV3-1/TRBV3-2	NA	TRBJ2-3	12	NA	TGTGCCAGCAGCCCATCCACAGATACGCAGTATTTT	CASSPSTDTQYF
TRBV6-6	NA	TRBJ1-1	18	TRBD1	TGTGCCAGCCGTCCCTCCTGGGGCACGACAGGGGCCAACACTGAAGCTTTCTTT	CASRPSWGTTGANTEAFF
TRBV15	NA	TRBJ1-4	15	NA	TGTGCCACCAGCAGAGATCGAGGGTGGGACGAAAAACTGTTTTTT	CATSRDRGWDEKLFF
TRBV4-2	NA	TRBJ1-5	14	NA	TGTGCCAGCAGCCAAGATTTGGGGCAGCGGCCCCAGCATTTT	CASSQDLGQRPQHF
TRBV10-3	NA	TRBJ1-2	14	NA	TGTGCCATCAGTCCAGGCGGCTCAGACTATGGCTACACCTTC	CAISPGGSDYGYTF
TRBV2	NA	TRBJ1-4	14	NA	TGTGCCAGCAGTAGGTTAGGCAGTGGGGAAAAACTGTTTTTT	CASSRLGSGEKLFF
TRBV11-3	NA	TRBJ2-1	16	NA	TGTGCCAGCAGCTCCCCCGATGGGCGCTCCTACAATGAGCAGTTCTTC	CASSSPDGRSYNEQFF
TRBV2	NA	TRBJ1-1	14	NA	TGTGCCAGCAGTTACACGAGAACTAACACTGAAGCTTTCTTT	CASSYTRTNTEAFF